Listed here are 2 T cell receptor beta chains from one sample, sequenced in a study of blood T cells in healthy people across ages (dated by TCRdb to the mid-2010s). The protocol used for the library was 5' RACE. A second about 7 to 11 cycle PCR used a sample-barcoded 5' primer and a J-beta primer mix. TCRdb ran its own pipeline on the public reads, namely fastp trimming at Q25 and MiXCR clone calling, and kept in-frame beta chains. Here each entry gathers all rows of one CDR3 protein and keeps the most common genes and DNA. Here the sample has 1.8 million or so distinct CDR3 sequences; roughly two fifths occur a single time. The ten biggest clones cover approximately 22% of the sample. Sequencing was carried out using blood. These receptors came from a human donor in good health.

This clonotype has just a few counts. The rearrangement uses TRBV5-1 and TRBJ2-7; TRBD1 is a possible D gene (5 bases). V shed 1 base and J shed 1 base, with 18 bases lying between them. This CDR3 contains 17 residues. CDR1 is SGHRS and CDR2 is YFSETQ in the germline V gene. The DNA of the CDR3 is TGCGCCAGCAGCTTGCAACCGACAGCAGCTTCTTCCTACGAGCAGTACTTC. Translation gives CASSLQPTAASSYEQYF.

The genes are TRBV11-2 and TRBJ2-2; D not certain. The germline gives CDR1 SGHAT, CDR2 FQNNGV. The CDR3 runs 14 residues. Trimming took 4 bases from V and 2 from J, leaving 8 bases between them. CDR3 coding DNA: TGTGCCAGCAGCTCGCATTTAAACACCGGGGAGCTGTTTTTT. It translates to CASSSHLNTGELFF.